The TCR beta chain under discussion was sequenced for a study of cytomegalovirus exposure and HLA in healthy donors. Trimming cost V 5 bases and J 1 base; bases outside gene matches: 7. Germline CDR1 reads SNHLY; CDR2 reads FYNNEI. The CDR3 totals 16 residues. PCR primers comprised 60 Vbeta and 13 Jbeta primers. Repertoires were generated with immunoSEQ multiplex PCR, while TCRdb's copy carries only in-frame clones and drops some. The sample contains roughly 240,000 clones, 82% of which appear only once. The sequenced sample was PBMCs. This chain uses TRBV2 with TRBJ2-7, with TRBD1 identical over 11 bases. The receptor was derived from a woman aged 40 to 49 in good health and CMV-seropositive. Written as DNA, the CDR3 is TGTGCCAGCAGTAACCCCGGGACAGGGGGATCCTACGAGCAGTACTTC. It encodes CASSNPGTGGSYEQYF.